Detailed here is one T cell receptor beta chain. Its antigen is not identified. Different DNA sequences within this sample yield the same CDR3. CDR1 and CDR2 (germline): SEHNR, FQNEAQ (reference sequence). The CDR3 has 13 amino acids. The germline V and J ends were trimmed by 4 bases and 5 bases, with 8 bases remaining between them. The data were obtained in a study of cytomegalovirus exposure and HLA in healthy donors. PCR was performed using 60 Vbeta and 13 Jbeta primers. Profiling relied on immunoSEQ multiplex PCR, and the TCRdb table lists in-frame clones only, not all of them. This sample's table has more than 140,000 clones. Notes on the study in general: The study put some 160 TCR beta chains on its list as cytomegalovirus-associated. A further, later analysis showed that HLA-associated TCR beta chains (compared with equally common others) were more clonally expanded. TCR beta chain V- and J-gene trimming was linked, in a later analysis, to a missense variant in DCLRE1C. Reports credit the classifier with highly specific, highly sensitive diagnosis of cytomegalovirus status.

The chain joins TRBV7-9 to TRBJ2-2; no clear D gene. The receptor comes from a woman between 18 and 29 years old in good health and CMV-seronegative. Sequenced: PBMCs. CDR3 loop: CASSSEKTGELFF. The CDR3 region has the DNA TGTGCCAGCAGCTCCGAGAAAACCGGGGAGCTGTTTTTT.